A selection of T cell receptor beta chains follows, all from one sample in a study of T cell responses to AZD1222 COVID-19 vaccine. The data were produced by immunoSEQ multiplex PCR, yet TCRdb's version contains in-frame clones alone and is incomplete. The table records 100,000 to 150,000 clones, 90% of them present only once. Sequences were derived from peripheral blood, sampled on day 0 of AZD1222 vaccination. Every receptor here comes from an adult in good health. Each CDR3 is given with its conserved first and last residue. D genes are given only for firm matches. Some rows mark clone size as missing; the rest say once, few, many or name a class of expanded clone.

D	size	V	J	CDR3	DNA
-	-	TRBV5-1	TRBJ2-5	CASSLGWGYQETQYF	TGCGCCAGCAGCTTGGGGTGGGGGTACCAAGAGACCCAGTACTTC
TRBD1	-	TRBV28	TRBJ2-7	CASRDRYYEQYF	TGTGCCAGCAGGGACAGGTACTACGAGCAGTACTTC
TRBD2	-	TRBV27	TRBJ2-1	CASSMLTGTSGRAANEQFF	TGTGCCAGCAGTATGCTGACCGGGACTAGCGGGAGGGCCGCCAATGAGCAGTTCTTC
-	-	TRBV6-4	TRBJ1-5	CASSSPTDPIHQPQHF	TGTGCCAGCAGCTCCCCGACAGACCCCATTCATCAGCCCCAGCATTTT
TRBD1	-	TRBV24-1	TRBJ1-5	CATSAGQGRNSNQPQHF	TGTGCCACCAGTGCGGGACAGGGTAGGAATAGCAATCAGCCCCAGCATTTT
-	-	TRBV29-1	TRBJ2-1	CSVRGEEDNEQFF	TGCAGCGTTCGCGGAGAGGAGGACAATGAGCAGTTCTTC
-	-	TRBV6-5	TRBJ1-2	CASSKQGDGGYTF	TGTGCCAGCAGCAAACAGGGTGATGGTGGCTACACCTTC
-	-	TRBV2	TRBJ1-1	CASFVRGAGTEAFF	TGTGCCAGCTTCGTAAGGGGGGCCGGGACTGAAGCTTTCTTT
TRBD2	-	TRBV7-2	TRBJ2-7	CASSLGLAGSYEQYF	TGTGCCAGCAGCTTGGGACTAGCGGGATCGTACGAGCAGTACTTC
-	-	TRBV2	TRBJ2-1	CASSLDTYNEQFF	TGTGCCAGCAGCTTAGACACTTACAATGAGCAGTTCTTC
-	-	TRBV28	TRBJ1-1	CASKTSGSLNTEAFF	TGTGCCAGCAAAACAAGTGGGAGTTTGAACACTGAAGCTTTCTTT
TRBD1	once	TRBV19	TRBJ2-1	CASSTTGVKGNEQFF	TGTGCCAGTAGTACCACAGGGGTGAAGGGCAATGAGCAGTTCTTC
-	-	TRBV7-9	TRBJ2-7	CASSSVGGSRVKQYF	TGTGCCAGCAGCTCGGTCGGTGGTTCGAGGGTCAAGCAGTACTTC
-	-	TRBV20-1	TRBJ2-7	CSARQGGEQYF	TGCAGTGCTAGACAGGGAGGCGAGCAGTACTTC
TRBD1	-	TRBV28	TRBJ2-5	CASSLHRGQAQETQYF	TGTGCCAGCAGTTTGCACCGCGGACAGGCCCAAGAGACCCAGTACTTC
-	-	TRBV6-1	TRBJ2-3	CASSELARGRDTQYF	TGTGCCAGCAGTGAACTAGCGAGAGGCCGAGATACGCAGTATTTT
-	-	TRBV19	TRBJ2-3	CASSIGAALWTDTQYF	TGTGCCAGTAGTATTGGGGCGGCCCTTTGGACAGATACGCAGTATTTT
-	-	TRBV11-2	TRBJ2-7	CASSLDGLAASSYEQYF	TGTGCCAGCAGCTTAGATGGCCTAGCCGCCAGCTCCTACGAGCAGTACTTC
-	-	TRBV28	TRBJ1-1	CASRIHTEAFF	TGTGCCAGCAGGATCCACACTGAAGCTTTCTTT
-	once	TRBV7-9	TRBJ2-1	CASSSASNSYNEQFF	TGTGCCAGCAGCTCAGCTAGCAACTCCTACAATGAGCAGTTCTTC
TRBD1	-	TRBV19	TRBJ2-7	CASSKARGRGSTYEQYF	TGTGCCAGTAGTAAGGCCAGGGGGCGGGGATCCACCTACGAGCAGTACTTC
-	many	TRBV18	TRBJ2-5	CASSPYQETQYF	TGTGCCAGCTCACCGTACCAAGAGACCCAGTACTTC
TRBD1	-	TRBV5-1	TRBJ2-7	CASSTTGGGYEQYF	TGCGCCAGCAGCACTACAGGGGGCGGGTACGAGCAGTACTTC
-	few	TRBV25-1	TRBJ1-6	CASRDSSYNSPLHF	TGTGCCAGCAGGGACAGCTCCTATAATTCACCCCTCCACTTT
TRBD1	-	TRBV3-1/TRBV3-2	TRBJ1-2	CASGRQGAGGYTF	TGTGCCAGCGGGCGACAGGGGGCGGGAGGCTACACCTTC
-	-	TRBV19	TRBJ2-7	CASAGGSYEQYF	TGTGCCAGTGCCGGGGGAAGCTACGAGCAGTACTTC
TRBD2	-	TRBV4-1	TRBJ2-1	CASSQDRTSGGYLDEQFF	TGCGCCAGCAGCCAAGATCGGACTAGCGGGGGCTACTTGGATGAGCAGTTCTTC
-	-	TRBV3-1/TRBV3-2	TRBJ1-3	CASSPGWPGNTIYF	TGTGCCAGCAGCCCGGGGTGGCCTGGAAACACCATATATTTT
TRBD2	-	TRBV24-1	TRBJ2-2	CATSEWTSGSPGELFF	TGTGCCACCAGTGAGTGGACTAGCGGGAGCCCCGGGGAGCTGTTTTTT
-	-	TRBV3-1/TRBV3-2	TRBJ2-7	CASSPPRGAGESYEQYF	TGTGCCAGCAGCCCTCCCCGGGGGGCGGGAGAGTCCTACGAGCAGTACTTC
TRBD2	-	TRBV28	TRBJ2-1	CASSSGTSGRKEQFF	TGTGCCAGCAGTTCCGGGACTAGCGGGAGGAAGGAGCAGTTCTTC
TRBD1	once	TRBV27	TRBJ2-5	CASRRQGQETQYF	TGTGCCAGCAGACGACAGGGTCAAGAGACCCAGTACTTC
-	-	TRBV3-1/TRBV3-2	TRBJ1-1	CASSQDRRVHGTEAFF	TGTGCCAGCAGCCAAGATCGTCGGGTCCATGGGACTGAAGCTTTCTTT
-	few	TRBV28	TRBJ2-7	CASNDGGASPTSGYF	TGTGCCAGCAATGATGGGGGTGCCAGTCCTACGAGCGGATACTTC
-	-	TRBV5-1	TRBJ1-2	CASSFPGPPAYGYTF	TGCGCCAGCAGCTTCCCGGGACCACCGGCCTATGGCTACACCTTC
-	-	TRBV30	TRBJ2-7	CAWSPPGRGAATYEQYF	TGTGCCTGGAGTCCCCCGGGTCGGGGGGCCGCGACCTACGAGCAGTACTTC
-	-	TRBV2	TRBJ2-2	CASSLRTPNTGELFF	TGTGCCAGCAGCCTCAGGACTCCGAACACCGGGGAGCTGTTTTTT
-	-	TRBV6-1	TRBJ2-7	CASSDRKTYEQYF	TGTGCCAGCAGTGATCGGAAAACCTACGAGCAGTACTTC
-	-	TRBV6-4	TRBJ2-2	CASSPNTGTGELFF	TGTGCCAGCAGCCCGAACACGGGAACCGGGGAGCTGTTTTTT
-	-	TRBV3-1/TRBV3-2	TRBJ2-7	CASSQVRLVGYEQYF	TGTGCCAGCAGCCAAGTCAGACTAGTGGGCTACGAGCAGTACTTC
-	-	TRBV2	TRBJ1-5	CASSEELGLYSNQPQHF	TGTGCCAGCAGTGAAGAGCTAGGGCTGTATAGCAATCAGCCCCAGCATTTT
-	-	TRBV5-6	TRBJ1-6	CASSNPRDRYNSPLHF	TGTGCCAGCAGCAACCCCCGGGACCGCTACAATTCACCCCTCCACTTT
-	-	TRBV7-9	TRBJ1-5	CASSLWTSRRGPNQPQHF	TGTGCCAGCAGCCTCTGGACAAGCCGAAGGGGACCCAATCAGCCCCAGCATTTT
TRBD1	-	TRBV5-1	TRBJ2-6	CASSLDGTGLLSGANVLTF	TGCGCCAGCAGCTTGGATGGGACAGGCCTCCTCTCTGGGGCCAACGTCCTGACTTTC
TRBD2	-	TRBV7-9	TRBJ2-2	CASSGPSGLAETNTGELFF	TGTGCCAGCAGCGGACCAAGCGGACTAGCGGAAACGAACACCGGGGAGCTGTTTTTT
TRBD2	-	TRBV5-1	TRBJ2-7	CASSSGTSGSSYEQYF	TGCGCCAGCAGCTCGGGGACTAGCGGGAGTTCCTACGAGCAGTACTTC
-	-	TRBV10-1	TRBJ2-2	CASSEGGAGTGELFF	TGCGCCAGCAGTGAGGGGGGCGCGGGCACCGGGGAGCTGTTTTTT
TRBD2	-	TRBV3-1/TRBV3-2	TRBJ2-7	CASSQDPSGIYEQYF	TGTGCCAGCAGCCAAGATCCTAGCGGGATATACGAGCAGTACTTC